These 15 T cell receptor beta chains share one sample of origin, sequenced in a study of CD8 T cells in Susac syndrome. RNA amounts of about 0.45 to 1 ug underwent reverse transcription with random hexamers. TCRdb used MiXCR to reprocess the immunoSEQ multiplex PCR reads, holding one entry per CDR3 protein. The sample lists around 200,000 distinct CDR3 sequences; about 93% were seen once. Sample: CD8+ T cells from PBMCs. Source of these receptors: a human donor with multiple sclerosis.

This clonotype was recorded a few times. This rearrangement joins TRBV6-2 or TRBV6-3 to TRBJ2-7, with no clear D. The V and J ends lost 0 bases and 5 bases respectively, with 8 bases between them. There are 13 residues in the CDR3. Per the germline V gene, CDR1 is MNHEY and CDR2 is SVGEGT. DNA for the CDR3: TGTGCCAGCAGTTACTCTCCCCTCCACGAGCAGTACTTC. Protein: CASSYSPLHEQYF.

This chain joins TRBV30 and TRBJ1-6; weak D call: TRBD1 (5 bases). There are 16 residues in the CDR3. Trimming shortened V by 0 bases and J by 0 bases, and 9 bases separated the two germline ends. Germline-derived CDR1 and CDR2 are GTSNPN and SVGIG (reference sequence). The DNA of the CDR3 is TGTGCCTGGAGTGTTCCCGGGGGCTCCTATAATTCACCCCTCCACTTT. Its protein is CAWSVPGGSYNSPLHF.

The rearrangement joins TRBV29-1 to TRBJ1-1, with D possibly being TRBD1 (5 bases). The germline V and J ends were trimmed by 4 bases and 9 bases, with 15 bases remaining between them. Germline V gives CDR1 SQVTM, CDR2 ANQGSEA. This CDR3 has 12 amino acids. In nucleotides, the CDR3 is TGCAGCGTTGCTTATGGGACGGAAAAAGCTTTCTTT. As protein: CSVAYGTEKAFF. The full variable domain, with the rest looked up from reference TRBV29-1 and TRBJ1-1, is SAVISQKPSRDICQRGTSLTIQCQVDSQVTMMFWYRQQPGQSLTLIATANQGSEATYESGFVIDKFPISRPNLTFSTLTVSNMSPEDSSIYLCSVAYGTEKAFFGQGTRLTVV.

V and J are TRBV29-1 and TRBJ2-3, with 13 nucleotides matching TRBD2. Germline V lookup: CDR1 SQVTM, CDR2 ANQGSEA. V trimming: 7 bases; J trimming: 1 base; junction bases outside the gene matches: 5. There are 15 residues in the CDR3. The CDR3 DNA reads TGCAGCGCCTGGACTAGCGGGAGTGGCACAGATACGCAGTATTTT. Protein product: CSAWTSGSGTDTQYF.

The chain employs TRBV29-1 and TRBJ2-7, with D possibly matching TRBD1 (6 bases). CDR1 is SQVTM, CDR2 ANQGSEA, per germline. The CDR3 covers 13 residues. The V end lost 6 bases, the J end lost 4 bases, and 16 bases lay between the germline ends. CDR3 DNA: TGCAGCGTCTTAGGACAGCGGAGGTACGAGCAGTACTTC. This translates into CSVLGQRRYEQYF.

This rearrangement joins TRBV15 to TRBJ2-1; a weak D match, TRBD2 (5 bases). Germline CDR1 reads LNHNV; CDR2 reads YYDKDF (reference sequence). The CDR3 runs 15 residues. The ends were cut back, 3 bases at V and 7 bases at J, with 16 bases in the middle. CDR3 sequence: CATSSPGPSGNEQFF. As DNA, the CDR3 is TGTGCCACCAGCAGTCCCGGACCCTCGGGGAATGAGCAGTTCTTC.

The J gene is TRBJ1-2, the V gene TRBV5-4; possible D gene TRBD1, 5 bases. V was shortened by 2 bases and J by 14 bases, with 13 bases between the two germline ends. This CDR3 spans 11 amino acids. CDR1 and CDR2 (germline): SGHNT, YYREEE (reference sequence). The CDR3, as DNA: TGTGCCAGCAGCTTTGGGGCGTGGGGGACCTTC. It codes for CASSFGAWGTF.

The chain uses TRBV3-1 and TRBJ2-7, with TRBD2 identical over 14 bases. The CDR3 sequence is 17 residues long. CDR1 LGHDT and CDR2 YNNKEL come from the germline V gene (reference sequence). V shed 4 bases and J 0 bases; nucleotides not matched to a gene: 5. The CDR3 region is CASSPGLAGVSSYEQYF. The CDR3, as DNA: TGTGCCAGCAGCCCGGGACTAGCGGGGGTTAGCTCCTACGAGCAGTACTTC.

The CDR3 loop is CASRGRLEEALDGELFF. CDR3 nucleotide sequence: TGTGCCAGCAGGGGCCGACTAGAAGAGGCCCTAGACGGGGAGCTGTTTTTT. The gene calls are TRBV2 and TRBJ2-2; D perhaps matches TRBD2 (6 bases). CDR3 length: 17 amino acids. The V and J ends lost 6 bases and 7 bases respectively, with 24 bases between them. CDR1 is SNHLY and CDR2 is FYNNEI in the germline V gene. Variable domain in full (rest from reference TRBV2 and TRBJ2-2): EPEVTQTPSHQVTQMGQEVILRCVPISNHLYFYWYRQILGQKVEFLVSFYNNEISEKSEIFDDQFSVERPDGSNFTLKIRSTKLEDSAMYFCASRGRLEEALDGELFFGEGSRLTVL.

The CDR3 is CSVSTLTGWESYEQYF. In DNA form, the CDR3 reads TGCAGCGTTTCTACCCTTACAGGGTGGGAATCCTACGAGCAGTACTTC. The rearrangement links TRBV29-1 to TRBJ2-7; tentative D call: TRBD1 (6 bases). V was shortened by 5 bases and J by 1 base, with 21 bases between the two germline ends. The CDR3 is made up of 16 amino acids. Germline V gene data show CDR1 as SQVTM and CDR2 as ANQGSEA.

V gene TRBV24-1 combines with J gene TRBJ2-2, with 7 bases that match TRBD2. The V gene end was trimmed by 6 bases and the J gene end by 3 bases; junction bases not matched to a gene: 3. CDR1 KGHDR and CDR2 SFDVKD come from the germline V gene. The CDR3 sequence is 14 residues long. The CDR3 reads CATSPAGYTGELFF. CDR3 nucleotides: TGTGCCACCAGTCCAGCGGGGTACACCGGGGAGCTGTTTTTT.

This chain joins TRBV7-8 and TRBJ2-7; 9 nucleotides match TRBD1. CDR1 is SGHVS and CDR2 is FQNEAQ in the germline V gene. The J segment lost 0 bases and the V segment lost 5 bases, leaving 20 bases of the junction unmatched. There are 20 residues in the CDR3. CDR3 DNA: TGTGCCAGCAGCCCCCCCATGACAGGGGGTTGGGACTCGAGCTCCTACGAGCAGTACTTC. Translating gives CASSPPMTGGWDSSSYEQYF.

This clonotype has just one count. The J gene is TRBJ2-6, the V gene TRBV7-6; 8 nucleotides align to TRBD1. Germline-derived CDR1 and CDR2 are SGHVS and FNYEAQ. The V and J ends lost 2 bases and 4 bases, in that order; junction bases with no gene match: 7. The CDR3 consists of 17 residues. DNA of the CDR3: TGTGCCAGCAGCTTACCAGGGGGCGTCTCCGGGGCCAACGTCCTGACTTTC. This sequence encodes CASSLPGGVSGANVLTF.

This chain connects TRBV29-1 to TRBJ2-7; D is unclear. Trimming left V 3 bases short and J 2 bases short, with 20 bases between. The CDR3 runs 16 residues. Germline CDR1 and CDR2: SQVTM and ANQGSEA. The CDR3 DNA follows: TGCAGCGTTGATTTTATTACAGCTGGCAAGACCTACGAGCAGTACTTC. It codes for CSVDFITAGKTYEQYF.

CDR3 residues: CASSPSGSYNEQFF. The CDR3 DNA reads as TGTGCCAGCTCACCCAGTGGCTCCTACAATGAGCAGTTCTTC. The rearrangement uses TRBV18 and TRBJ2-1; D uncertain. CDR1 is KGHSH, CDR2 LQKENI, per germline. The CDR3 sequence is 14 residues long. V lost 3 bases and J 0 bases, leaving 6 bases between the germline ends.